This TCR beta chain was sequenced during a study of cytomegalovirus exposure and HLA in healthy donors. Points from the study as a whole: Earlier findings revealed that most TCR beta V segments proved productive either about 90% or about 30% of the time. The study flagged some 170 TCR beta chains as cytomegalovirus-associated. Later genetic work tied a missense DCLRE1C variant to beta-chain V and J trimming.

This CDR3 comprises 15 residues. The germline V gene has CDR1 LNHDA and CDR2 SQIVND (reference sequence). With V trimmed by 4 bases and J by 1 base, 6 bases remained unmatched. 13 Jbeta primers and 60 Vbeta primers were used for the PCR. Repertoires were generated with immunoSEQ multiplex PCR, while TCRdb's copy carries only in-frame clones and drops some. The sample's table shows about 130,000 clones. Donors likely had unrecorded immune exposures despite being nominally healthy when sampled. With respect to this clone: Its target is not known.

This chain links TRBV19 with TRBJ2-7; 8 bases are a match to TRBD1. Sequenced input: PBMCs. This receptor was taken from a woman in her thirties or forties in good health and CMV-seropositive. The CDR3 sequence is CASSNRQGLSYEQYF. CDR3 nucleotides: TGTGCCAGTAGTAACCGACAGGGGCTATCCTACGAGCAGTACTTC.